Given below is one T cell receptor beta chain in context. Its antigen remains unknown. The CDR3 covers 15 residues. The germline V and J ends were trimmed by 1 base and 7 bases, with 12 bases remaining between them. CDR1 and CDR2 from the germline V gene are SGHRS and YFSETQ. This specimen comes from a study of identical twins. cDNA molecules carried unique molecular identifiers, and template switching added a universal primer site. TCRdb passed the 5' RACE reads through MiXCR, listing each CDR3 protein once. Altogether under 250,000 distinct CDR3 sequences are present, approximately 12% being singletons, with the ten largest covering about 4.1%. Study-level results: Zero-insertion results could be subject to partial confounding by invariant MAIT and iNKT cells. Its conclusions, products of cross-sectional statistical analysis, did not come from following the same donors. Some out-of-frame alpha sequences were shared by twins, and these showed excess low generation probability.

These data are also associated with another study on yellow fever vaccine responses in identical twins.

This clonotype was obtained from a woman aged 18-29 years in good health. Sequencing used memory (CD45RO+) T cells sorted from blood. V usage is TRBV5-1 and J usage is TRBJ1-6, with TRBD1 as a possible D gene (5 bases). The CDR3 DNA follows: TGCGCCAGCAGCTTGTGGGCAGGGAAGAATTCACCCCTCCACTTT. Amino acids: CASSLWAGKNSPLHF.